This T cell receptor (beta chain) was identified during a study of shared clonotypes between healthy human individuals. Germline CDR1 is LNHDA and CDR2 is SQIVND (reference sequence). This CDR3 spans 17 amino acids. The V and J ends lost 6 bases and 0 bases, in that order; junction bases with no gene match: 8. CD45RO-negative cells were positively selected for CCR7, leaving out terminally differentiated effector memory CD45RA+ cells. Concerning this clone itself: What it recognizes is unknown.

Findings and limits, study-wide: Clonotypes shared by all four donors outscored non-shared clonotypes in generation probability. Sample collection involved blood only; tissue repertoires are likely different. Compared with memory subsets, naive subsets generally had larger estimated richness.

Only in-frame clones appear in the TCRdb table, and some are missing; sequencing was by immunoSEQ multiplex PCR. The sample contains about 2,100,000 clones, more than 85% of which appear only once. This sequence was found in a man younger than 35 in good health. Some clones in this sample may be carry-over from other donors' samples. The J gene is TRBJ2-7, the V gene TRBV19; 13 nucleotides align to TRBD2. Input material: naive CD8+ T cells from PBMCs. CDR3 DNA sequence: TGTGCCAGTAGCCCGGGACTAGCGGGGATTAGCTCCTACGAGCAGTACTTC. It is translated as CASSPGLAGISSYEQYF.